Listed below are T cell receptor beta chains from one sample, sequenced in a study of T-cell reconstitution after alpha-beta-depleted transplantation in children. Each CDR3 protein is one row after TCRdb ran MiXCR on the PCR reads. This repertoire shows about 460,000 distinct CDR3 sequences, about 10% found once; its top ten account for 14%. Sequencing was performed on PBMCs, mostly from graft donor cells, taken 180 days after TCRalphabeta/CD19-depleted stem cell transplant. Receptors were obtained from a female patient between 2 and 15 years old who had a stem cell transplant for aplastic anemia, so the T cells may come from the graft donor. The CDR3 runs from the conserved cysteine through the conserved F or W.

j_gene | v_gene | CDR3aa
TRBJ2-1 | TRBV28 | CASSFPTSGRSGEQFF
TRBJ2-6 | TRBV5-4 | CASSSRDSGANVLTF
TRBJ2-2 | TRBV7-3 | CASCSAFPGELFF
TRBJ2-1 | TRBV20-1 | CSAGNRGLNEQFF
TRBJ1-1 | TRBV7-9 | CASTFSTTEAFF
TRBJ1-2 | TRBV10-3 | CAISELIVGSNYGYTF
TRBJ2-2 | TRBV5-1 | CASSPLGGRNTGELFF
TRBJ2-7 | TRBV7-3 | CASSPQAGYEQYF
TRBJ2-1 | TRBV5-6 | CASSLPGLAKHEQFF
TRBJ2-1 | TRBV5-1 | CASRGLAPGLHEQFF
TRBJ2-3 | TRBV4-3 | CASSQDLRRGPGPTDTQYF
TRBJ2-1 | TRBV5-1 | CASSLTQREGYEQFF
TRBJ2-1 | TRBV7-3 | CASSLTGGEQFF
TRBJ1-3 | TRBV7-9 | CASSSRDRLGNTIYF
TRBJ1-1 | TRBV12-3/TRBV12-4 | CASSLSSSNTEAFF
TRBJ2-1 | TRBV7-2 | CASSLVASGAYNEQFF
TRBJ2-2 | TRBV9 | CASSVEWRQFTTGELFF
TRBJ2-3 | TRBV6-5 | CASSYSMLAGISTDTQYF
TRBJ1-5 | TRBV4-3 | CASSQDRDRTYAQHF
TRBJ2-6 | TRBV7-3 | CASSLVPLLRSGANVLTF
TRBJ1-1 | TRBV7-2 | CASSLGRTLNTEAFF
TRBJ1-5 | TRBV19 | CASWTGTNQPQHF
TRBJ1-2 | TRBV27 | CASRDRGVNYGYTF
TRBJ1-5 | TRBV4-3 | CASSMDYSNQPQHF
TRBJ1-4 | TRBV28 | CASSTRQGGTNEKLFF
TRBJ2-1 | TRBV29-1 | CSAGWTSGANEQFF
TRBJ1-1 | TRBV7-2 | CASSTSGGALNTEAFF
TRBJ1-2 | TRBV7-9 | CASRFTRNYGYTF
TRBJ2-1 | TRBV20-1 | CSARDTGEGNEQFF
TRBJ2-1 | TRBV5-1 | CASSPIDGLAGGLVYNEQFF
TRBJ2-2 | TRBV19 | CASARDRGNTGELFF
TRBJ1-6 | TRBV5-1 | CASSPYVLREASPLHF
TRBJ1-6 | TRBV28 | CASTLTYYNSPLHF
TRBJ2-7 | TRBV12-3/TRBV12-4 | CASRPGLAGSYEQYF
TRBJ1-4 | TRBV12-3/TRBV12-4 | CANSSRRQNEKLFF
TRBJ2-5 | TRBV18 | CASSPGPGKTQYF
TRBJ2-4 | TRBV11-1 | CASSLVQGRAKNMQYF
TRBJ2-3 | TRBV7-2 | CASSPTYRNTDTQYF
TRBJ1-2 | TRBV6-2/TRBV6-3 | CASRLLGTSYGYTF
TRBJ2-7 | TRBV12-3/TRBV12-4 | CASSFGRGRSYEQYF
TRBJ2-7 | TRBV7-9 | CASSWCGREVYEQYF
TRBJ2-1 | TRBV20-1 | CSARTFLHLNEQFF
TRBJ2-5 | TRBV19 | CASSTQPGAQETQYF
TRBJ2-5 | TRBV18 | CASSPPSGSETQYF
TRBJ2-1 | TRBV12-3/TRBV12-4 | CASRLGTSGRNEQFF
TRBJ2-2 | TRBV5-1 | CASSVGTGHRELFF
TRBJ1-1 | TRBV12-3/TRBV12-4 | CASSLEGLPEAFF
TRBJ2-3 | TRBV5-1 | CASSLDAATSTDTQYF
TRBJ2-1 | TRBV12-3/TRBV12-4 | CASSEERGYYNEQFF
TRBJ2-7 | TRBV20-1 | CSAERAFPLPSYEQYF
TRBJ1-1 | TRBV20-1 | CSAPFQYTGEAFF
TRBJ2-3 | TRBV5-1 | CASSTVQTPVTQYF
TRBJ1-1 | TRBV29-1 | CSVVRPAPTEAFF
TRBJ2-3 | TRBV29-1 | CSLALDTQYF
TRBJ1-5 | TRBV12-3/TRBV12-4 | CAFSPSGDQPQHF
TRBJ1-2 | TRBV2 | CASSEGPGAGTAYGYTF
TRBJ2-1 | TRBV7-2 | CASSFERHNEQFF